This TCR beta chain was identified during a study of T-cell reconstitution after alpha-beta-depleted transplantation in children. Findings of the study overall: T-cell counts and diversity were attributed mostly to newly produced T cells one year after transplant. Diversity of TCRbeta at day 60 was high in some patients, arising from surviving recipient T cells and thymic progenitors.

The library targeted TCRbeta and was prepared with unique molecular identifiers. Each CDR3 protein is one row after TCRdb ran MiXCR on the PCR reads. The sample lists more than 200,000 distinct CDR3 sequences, more than 15% occurring once. Details on this clonotype: Its antigen remains unidentified.

Germline V CDR1 and CDR2: GTSNPN, SVGIG (reference sequence). Trimming shortened V by 0 bases and J by 9 bases, and 15 bases separated the two germline ends. CDR3 size: 14 residues. The sequencing used PBMCs, mostly from graft donor cells, collected 360 days after TCRalphabeta/CD19-depleted stem cell transplant. This sequence originates from a male patient aged 2-15 years who had a stem cell transplant for acute lymphoblastic leukemia, so the T cells may come from the graft donor. The chain joins TRBV30 to TRBJ2-1, with D possibly matching TRBD1 (5 bases). CDR3: CAWSVVRPQGEQFF. CDR3 sequence (DNA): TGTGCCTGGAGTGTAGTAAGACCGCAGGGTGAGCAGTTCTTC.